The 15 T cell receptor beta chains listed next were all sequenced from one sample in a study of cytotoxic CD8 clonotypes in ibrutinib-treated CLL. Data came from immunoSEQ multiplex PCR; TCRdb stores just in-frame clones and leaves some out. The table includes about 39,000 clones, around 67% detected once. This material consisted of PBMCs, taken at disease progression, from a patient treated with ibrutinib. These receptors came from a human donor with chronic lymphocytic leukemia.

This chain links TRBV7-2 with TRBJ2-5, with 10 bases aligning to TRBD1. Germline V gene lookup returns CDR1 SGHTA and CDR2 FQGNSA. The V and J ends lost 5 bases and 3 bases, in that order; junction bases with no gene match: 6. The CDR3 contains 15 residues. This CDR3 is CASSKPGTGEETQYF. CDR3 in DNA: TGTGCCAGCAGCAAACCCGGGACAGGGGAAGAGACCCAGTACTTC.

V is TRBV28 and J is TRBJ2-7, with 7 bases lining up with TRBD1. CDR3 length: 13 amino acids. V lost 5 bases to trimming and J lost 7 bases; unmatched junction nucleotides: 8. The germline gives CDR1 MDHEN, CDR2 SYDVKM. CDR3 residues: CASSETGLREQYF. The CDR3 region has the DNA TGTGCCAGCAGTGAGACAGGGTTGAGGGAGCAGTACTTC.

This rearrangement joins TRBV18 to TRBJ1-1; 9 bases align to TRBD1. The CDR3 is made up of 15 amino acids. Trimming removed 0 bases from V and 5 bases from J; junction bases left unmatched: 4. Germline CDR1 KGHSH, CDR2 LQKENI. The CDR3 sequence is CASSPPQGQGTEAFF. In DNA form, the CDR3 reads TGTGCCAGCTCACCACCACAAGGACAGGGGACTGAAGCTTTCTTT. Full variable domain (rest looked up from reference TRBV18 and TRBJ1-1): NAGVMQNPRHLVRRRGQEARLRCSPMKGHSHVYWYRQLPEEGLKFMVYLQKENIIDESGMPKERFSAEFPKEGPSILRIQQVVRGDSAAYFCASSPPQGQGTEAFFGQGTRLTVV.

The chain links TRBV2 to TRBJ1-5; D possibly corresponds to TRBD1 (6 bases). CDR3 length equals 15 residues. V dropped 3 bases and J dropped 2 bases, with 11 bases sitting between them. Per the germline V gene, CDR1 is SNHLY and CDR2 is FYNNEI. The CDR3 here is CASSEFRQGNQPQHF. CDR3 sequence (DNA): TGTGCCAGCAGTGAGTTTCGACAGGGCAATCAGCCCCAGCATTTT. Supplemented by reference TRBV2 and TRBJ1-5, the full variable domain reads EPEVTQTPSHQVTQMGQEVILRCVPISNHLYFYWYRQILGQKVEFLVSFYNNEISEKSEIFDDQFSVERPDGSNFTLKIRSTKLEDSAMYFCASSEFRQGNQPQHFGDGTRLSIL.

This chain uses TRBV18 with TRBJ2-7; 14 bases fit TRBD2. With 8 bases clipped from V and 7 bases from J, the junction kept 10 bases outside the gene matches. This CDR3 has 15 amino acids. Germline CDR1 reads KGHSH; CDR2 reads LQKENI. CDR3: CASGTSGSGRGEQYF. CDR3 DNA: TGTGCCAGCGGGACTAGCGGGAGTGGTCGTGGGGAGCAGTACTTC.

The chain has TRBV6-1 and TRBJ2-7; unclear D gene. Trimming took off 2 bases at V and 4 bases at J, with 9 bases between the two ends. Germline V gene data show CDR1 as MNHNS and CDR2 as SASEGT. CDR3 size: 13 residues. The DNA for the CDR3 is TGTGCCAGCAGTGAAAACTTCTCTTACGAGCAGTACTTC. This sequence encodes CASSENFSYEQYF.

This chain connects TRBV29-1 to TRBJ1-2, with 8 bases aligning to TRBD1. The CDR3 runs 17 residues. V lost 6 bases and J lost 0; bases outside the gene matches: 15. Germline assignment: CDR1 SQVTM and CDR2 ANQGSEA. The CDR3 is CSVAKVAGGYTNYGYTF. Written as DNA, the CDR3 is TGCAGCGTCGCGAAGGTAGCAGGGGGCTACACTAACTATGGCTACACCTTC.

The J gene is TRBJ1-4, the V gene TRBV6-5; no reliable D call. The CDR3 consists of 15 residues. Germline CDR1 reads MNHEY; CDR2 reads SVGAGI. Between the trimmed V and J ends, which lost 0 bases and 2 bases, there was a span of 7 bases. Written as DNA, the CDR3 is TGTGCCAGCAGTTACTCTGTAGGGACTAATGAAAAACTGTTTTTT. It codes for CASSYSVGTNEKLFF.

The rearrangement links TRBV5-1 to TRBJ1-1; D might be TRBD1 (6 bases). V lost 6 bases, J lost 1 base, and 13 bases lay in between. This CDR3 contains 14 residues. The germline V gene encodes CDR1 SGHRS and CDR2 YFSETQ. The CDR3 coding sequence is TGCGCCAGCACGGAGGGGGTCGGGAACACTGAAGCTTTCTTT. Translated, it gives CASTEGVGNTEAFF.

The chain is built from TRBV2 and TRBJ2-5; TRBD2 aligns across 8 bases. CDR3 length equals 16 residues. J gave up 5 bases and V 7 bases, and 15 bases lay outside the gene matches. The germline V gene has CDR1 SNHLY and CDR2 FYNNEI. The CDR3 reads CASIVGRAGDGETQYF. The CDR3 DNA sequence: TGTGCCAGCATCGTGGGTCGAGCGGGAGACGGGGAGACCCAGTACTTC.

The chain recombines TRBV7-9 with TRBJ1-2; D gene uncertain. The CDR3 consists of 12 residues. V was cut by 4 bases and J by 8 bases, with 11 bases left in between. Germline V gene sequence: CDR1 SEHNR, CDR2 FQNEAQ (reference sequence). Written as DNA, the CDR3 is TGTGCCAGCAGCTGGGCCCGCGAGGGCTACACCTTC. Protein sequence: CASSWAREGYTF.

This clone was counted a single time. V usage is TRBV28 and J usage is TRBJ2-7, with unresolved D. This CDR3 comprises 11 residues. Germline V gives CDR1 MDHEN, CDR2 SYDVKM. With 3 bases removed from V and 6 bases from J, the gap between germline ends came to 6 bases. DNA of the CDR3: TGTGCCAGCAGTTTGAGGTCCGAGCAGTACTTC. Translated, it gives CASSLRSEQYF. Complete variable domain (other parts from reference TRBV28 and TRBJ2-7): DVKVTQSSRYLVKRTGEKVFLECVQDMDHENMFWYRQDPGLGLRLIYFSYDVKMKEKGDIPEGYSVSREKKERFSLILESASTNQTSMYLCASSLRSEQYFGPGTRLTVT.

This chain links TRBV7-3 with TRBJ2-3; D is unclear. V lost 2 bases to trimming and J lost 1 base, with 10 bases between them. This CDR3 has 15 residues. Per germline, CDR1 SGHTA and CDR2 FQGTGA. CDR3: CASSLDLVGTDTQYF. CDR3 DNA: TGTGCCAGCAGCTTAGATCTAGTCGGCACAGATACGCAGTATTTT.

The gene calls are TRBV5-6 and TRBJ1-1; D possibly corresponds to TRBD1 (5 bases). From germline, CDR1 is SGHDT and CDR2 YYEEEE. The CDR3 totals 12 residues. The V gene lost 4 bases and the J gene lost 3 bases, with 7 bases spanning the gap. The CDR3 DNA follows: TGTGCCAGCAGCCCAGGGTACACTGAAGCTTTCTTT. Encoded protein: CASSPGYTEAFF.

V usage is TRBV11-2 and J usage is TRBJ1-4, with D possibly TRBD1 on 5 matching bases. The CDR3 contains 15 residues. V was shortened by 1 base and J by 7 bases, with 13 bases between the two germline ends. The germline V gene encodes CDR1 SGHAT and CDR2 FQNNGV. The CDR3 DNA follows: TGTGCCAGCAGCTTAGTTGGGGGTGCCGGTGAAAAACTGTTTTTT. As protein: CASSLVGGAGEKLFF.